This TCR beta chain was profiled in a study of blood T cell repertoires in COVID-19. The wider study: Samples of COVID-19 (acute and convalescent) were obtained from the United States, Italy and Spain. T cells, B-cell-depleted T cells, or PBMCs supplied cDNA or gDNA.

The germline gives CDR1 MGHDK, CDR2 SYGVNS. The V gene end was trimmed by 4 bases and the J gene end by 8 bases; junction bases not matched to a gene: 6. The CDR3 sequence is 13 residues long. Original handling: The assay estimated nucleated cells by amplifying reference gene primers. Profiling relied on immunoSEQ multiplex PCR, and the TCRdb table lists in-frame clones only, not all of them. V and J calls plus clone size are reproduced from that table; the DNA served to infer D and trimming. The sample has around 250,000 clones; around 90% are singletons. Sequenced: PBMCs or T cells enriched from blood (not recorded which). This clonotype originated in a human donor in a cohort exposed to, infected with or recovered from COVID-19 (not recorded which). The donor label of this sample is uncertain. V usage is TRBV25-1 and J usage is TRBJ2-5, with 8 bases that match TRBD1. CDR3 protein: CASSGQGTRTQYF. CDR3 nucleotide sequence: TGTGCCAGCAGTGGACAGGGGACCCGAACCCAGTACTTC. Filled out from reference TRBV25-1 and TRBJ2-5, the complete variable domain reads EADIYQTPRYLVIGTGKKITLECSQTMGHDKMYWYQQDPGMELHLIHYSYGVNSTEKGDLSSESTVSRIRTEHFPLTLESARPSHTSQYLCASSGQGTRTQYFGPGTRLLVL.